The 4 T cell receptor beta chains listed next were all sequenced from one sample in a study of OX40 agonist ivuxolimab in advanced cancers. Method: immunoSEQ multiplex PCR; TCRdb's copy keeps in-frame clones and lacks some. The sample holds tens of thousands of clones, over 75% seen once. The specimen was CD4+ or CD8+ T cells sorted from blood, collected in a trial of the OX40 agonist ivuxolimab. The origin of the receptors is an adult with an advanced solid tumor such as melanoma, head and neck, liver or kidney cancer.

V usage is TRBV10-3 and J usage is TRBJ1-2, with TRBD1 as a possible D gene (6 bases). V gave up 0 bases and J gave up 7 bases, with 15 bases separating them. This CDR3 has 15 amino acids. Per the germline V gene, CDR1 is ENHRY and CDR2 is SYGVKD. The CDR3: CAISESQGYSCGYTF. Written as DNA, the CDR3 is TGTGCCATCAGTGAGTCACAGGGATACTCCTGTGGCTACACCTTC.

This clone has more than one count but fewer than ten. Other DNA sequences in this specimen translate into the identical CDR3. The chain links TRBV5-1 to TRBJ1-5; tentative D call: TRBD1 (5 bases). CDR1 SGHRS and CDR2 YFSETQ come from the germline V gene. V was shortened by 0 bases and J by 2 bases, with 9 bases between the two germline ends. The CDR3 loop spans 15 amino acids. The CDR3 region is CASSLEGIGNQPQHF. CDR3 in DNA: TGCGCCAGCAGCTTGGAGGGGATCGGCAATCAGCCCCAGCATTTT.

This chain links TRBV10-3 with TRBJ2-2; 9 bases are a match to TRBD2. The V gene end was trimmed by 0 bases and the J gene end by 5 bases; junction bases not matched to a gene: 13. The CDR3 length is 19 residues. Germline assignment: CDR1 ENHRY and CDR2 SYGVKD. Here the CDR3 reads CAISESFGSVAGATGELFF. The DNA for the CDR3 is TGTGCCATCAGTGAGTCGTTCGGCTCGGTAGCGGGAGCAACCGGGGAGCTGTTTTTT.

V is TRBV9 and J is TRBJ1-1; the match to TRBD1 covers 8 bases. V lost 4 bases, J lost 1 base, and 6 bases stayed unmatched. From germline, CDR1 is SGDLS and CDR2 YYNGEE. This CDR3 has 15 amino acids. This CDR3 reads CASSIFDRGNTEAFF. The DNA of the CDR3 is TGTGCCAGCAGCATCTTCGACAGGGGGAACACTGAAGCTTTCTTT.